Presented here are 12 T cell receptor beta chains from one specimen sequenced in a study of T cell responses to AZD1222 COVID-19 vaccine. The data were produced by immunoSEQ multiplex PCR, yet TCRdb's version contains in-frame clones alone and is incomplete. Of 130,000 to 150,000 clones detected, 90% to 95% appear once; the ten largest clones hold around 1.9%. The sample consisted of peripheral blood, taken on day 0 of AZD1222 vaccination. The receptors were gathered from an adult in good health.

The rearrangement links TRBV9 to TRBJ2-3; 9 bases are a match to TRBD2. V dropped 0 bases and J dropped 5; count of bases not matched to a gene: 10. Germline values: CDR1 SGDLS, CDR2 YYNGEE. The CDR3 extends over 17 amino acids. This CDR3 is CASSVGGGRVGGDTQYF. The CDR3 DNA follows: TGTGCCAGCAGCGTAGGGGGCGGGAGGGTTGGAGGAGATACGCAGTATTTT. Full variable domain (rest looked up from reference TRBV9 and TRBJ2-3): DSGVTQTPKHLITATGQRVTLRCSPRSGDLSVYWYQQSLDQGLQFLIQYYNGEERAKGNILERFSAQQFPDLHSELNLSSLELGDSALYFCASSVGGGRVGGDTQYFGPGTRLTVL.

The chain links TRBV7-9 to TRBJ2-7; 9 positions agree with TRBD2. The V and J ends lost 4 bases and 5 bases, in that order; junction bases with no gene match: 12. From germline, CDR1 is SEHNR and CDR2 FQNEAQ (reference sequence). The CDR3 is 16 amino acids. CDR3 in amino acids: CASSSYSGGAGNEQYF. CDR3 bases: TGTGCCAGCAGCTCCTATAGCGGGGGTGCTGGAAACGAGCAGTACTTC. The complete variable domain, with remaining parts taken from reference TRBV7-9 and TRBJ2-7, reads DTGVSQNPRHKITKRGQNVTFRCDPISEHNRLYWYRQTLGQGPEFLTYFQNEAQLEKSRLLSDRFSAERPKGSFSTLEIQRTEQGDSAMYLCASSSYSGGAGNEQYFGPGTRLTVT.

The chain carries TRBV7-3 and TRBJ2-1; TRBD2 is a possible D gene (7 bases). CDR1 is SGHTA and CDR2 is FQGTGA in the germline V gene. Trimming left V 2 bases short and J 4 bases short, with 12 bases between. The CDR3 is made up of 15 amino acids. Here the CDR3 reads CASSLGGGGYNEQFF. As DNA, the CDR3 is TGTGCCAGCAGCTTAGGAGGGGGAGGGTACAATGAGCAGTTCTTC.

This chain connects TRBV2 to TRBJ2-3; 7 nucleotides line up with TRBD2. Germline CDR1 SNHLY, CDR2 FYNNEI. The CDR3 consists of 16 residues. V trimming: 7 bases; J trimming: 5 bases; junction bases outside the gene matches: 15. The CDR3 spells CASIPDVVAGRDTQYF. As DNA, the CDR3 is TGTGCCAGCATCCCCGATGTGGTAGCGGGCAGAGATACGCAGTATTTT.

The J gene is TRBJ2-7, the V gene TRBV6-5; the match to TRBD2 covers 7 bases. With 4 bases clipped from V and 5 bases from J, the junction kept 5 bases outside the gene matches. CDR1 and CDR2 (germline): MNHEY, SVGAGI. This CDR3 is built from 13 residues. The DNA of the CDR3 is TGTGCCAGCAGTTTACTAGCGTCTGACGAGCAGTACTTC. Residues: CASSLLASDEQYF.

The chain joins TRBV11-2 to TRBJ2-1; D assignment may be TRBD1 or TRBD2 (7 bases each). With 1 base removed from V and 6 bases from J, the gap between germline ends came to 16 bases. This CDR3 contains 16 residues. Germline CDR1 SGHAT, CDR2 FQNNGV. CDR3 loop: CASSLAGGTVINEQFF. CDR3 sequence (DNA): TGTGCCAGCAGCTTAGCCGGGGGGACAGTGATCAATGAGCAGTTCTTC.

The table lists this clone with a count of one. The chain carries TRBV18 and TRBJ2-1; D may be TRBD2 (6 bases). V dropped 3 bases and J dropped 5 bases, with 14 bases sitting between them. The CDR3 spans 15 residues. Germline assignment: CDR1 KGHSH and CDR2 LQKENI. The CDR3 coding sequence is TGTGCCAGCTCACCCTCCGGGACTCACAACAATGAGCAGTTCTTC. Protein: CASSPSGTHNNEQFF.

The rearrangement links TRBV2 to TRBJ2-5; D is perhaps TRBD2 (5 bases). V lost 6 bases and J lost 0, with 17 bases in between. CDR3 size: 16 residues. Germline CDR1 and CDR2: SNHLY and FYNNEI. The CDR3 coding sequence is TGTGCCAGCAGCGGTACTAGAACAGCTCACCAAGAGACCCAGTACTTC. Its translation is CASSGTRTAHQETQYF.

The chain uses TRBV6-5 and TRBJ2-7; unclear D gene. This CDR3 contains 15 residues. Germline CDR1 and CDR2: MNHEY and SVGAGI. V lost 0 bases and J 4 bases, leaving 13 bases between the germline ends. CDR3 sequence (DNA): TGTGCCAGCAGTTACTCGGGCGGTGAGGCTTACGAGCAGTACTTC. Protein product: CASSYSGGEAYEQYF.

The CDR3 sequence: CASRELTGGYNEQFF. The CDR3 nucleotides read TGCGCCAGCAGAGAGCTAACGGGGGGGTACAATGAGCAGTTCTTC. The chain carries TRBV5-1 and TRBJ2-1; TRBD2 matches at 8 bases. Trimming at V came to 5 bases and at J to 4 bases, leaving 8 bases not matched to a gene. The CDR3 runs to 15 residues. Germline CDR1 is SGHRS and CDR2 is YFSETQ.

V and J are TRBV5-7 and TRBJ2-1; TRBD2 matches 9 bases. TRBV5-7 is reported as an ORF; its role is uncertain. The CDR3 sequence is 15 residues long. J was trimmed by 10 bases and V by 0 bases; bases with no gene match: 8. CDR3 in DNA: TGTGCCAGCAGCTTGGGCGGACTAGCGAGTTACGAGCAGTTCTTC. Protein sequence: CASSLGGLASYEQFF.

This rearrangement joins TRBV10-3 to TRBJ2-2, with 7 bases fitting TRBD2. The CDR3 totals 14 residues. Germline lookup yields CDR1 ENHRY and CDR2 SYGVKD. The trim removed 3 bases at V and 3 bases at J, leaving 1 base unmatched. The DNA for the CDR3 is TGTGCCATCAGTGACGCGGGGGACACCGGGGAGCTGTTTTTT. The encoded protein is CAISDAGDTGELFF.